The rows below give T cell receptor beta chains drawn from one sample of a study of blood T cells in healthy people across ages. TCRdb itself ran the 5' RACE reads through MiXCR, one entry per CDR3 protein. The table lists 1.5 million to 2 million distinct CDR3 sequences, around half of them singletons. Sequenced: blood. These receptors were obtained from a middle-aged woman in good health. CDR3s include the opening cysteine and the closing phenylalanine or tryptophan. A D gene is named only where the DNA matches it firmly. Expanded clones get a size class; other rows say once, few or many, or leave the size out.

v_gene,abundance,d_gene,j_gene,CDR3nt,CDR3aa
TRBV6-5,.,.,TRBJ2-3,TGTGCCAGCAGTTACTCAGGCAGTCCTAGCACAGATACGCAGTATTTT,CASSYSGSPSTDTQYF
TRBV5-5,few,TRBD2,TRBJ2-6,TGTGCCAGTAGCCGATCAATAGCGGGGGACCCGTCTGGGGCCAACGTCCTGACTTTC,CASSRSIAGDPSGANVLTF
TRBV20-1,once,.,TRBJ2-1,TGCAGTGGGGGCAGGGGGGCTGAGCAGTTCTTC,CSGGRGAEQFF
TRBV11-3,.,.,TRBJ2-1,TGTGCCAGCAGCTTACAGGGGGGAGTGGATGAGCAGTTCTTC,CASSLQGGVDEQFF
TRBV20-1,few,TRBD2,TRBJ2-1,TGCAGTGCTCAGGTTGGCGGGGGGCTTCAGGGTGAGCAGTTCTTC,CSAQVGGGLQGEQFF
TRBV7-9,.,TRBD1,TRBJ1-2,TGTGCCAGCAGCTTCAGGGGACAGGGAACAGGCTCGGGTGGCTACACCTTC,CASSFRGQGTGSGGYTF
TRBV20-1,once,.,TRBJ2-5,TGCAGTGCTAGAGATAGACGTTGGACTCCAGGGGCGGAGCAGTACTTC,CSARDRRWTPGAEQYF
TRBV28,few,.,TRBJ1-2,TGTGCCAGCAGTGAAGGTGGAGGTCCTGGCTACACCTTC,CASSEGGGPGYTF
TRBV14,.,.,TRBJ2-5,TGTGCCAGCAGCCAAGGTAGCGATGAAGAGACCCAGTACTTC,CASSQGSDEETQYF
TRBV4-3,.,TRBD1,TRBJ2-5,TGCGCCAGCAGCCAAGATGGGCAGGGGGTACAAGAGACCCAGTACTTC,CASSQDGQGVQETQYF
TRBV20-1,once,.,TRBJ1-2,TGCAGTGCTAGGGTACCCGGTCCGGGCTACACCTTC,CSARVPGPGYTF